The source of this T cell receptor (beta chain) is a study of T-cell memory formation after mild COVID-19. In germline, CDR1 is SNHLY, CDR2 FYNNEI. This CDR3 has 15 amino acids. The J segment lost 6 bases and the V segment lost 6 bases, leaving 5 bases of the junction unmatched. MiXCR was run by TCRdb on the 5' RACE reads, yielding one entry per CDR3 protein. The table records 550,000 to 600,000 distinct CDR3 sequences, roughly 22% of them present only once. The V gene is TRBV2, the J gene TRBJ2-1; TRBD2 agrees at 13 bases. This receptor was taken from an adult woman who had mild COVID-19 (a few samples of this study predate the infection). Cell type and time point are not known. The sequenced material came from PBMCs or a T cell subset sorted from them (not recorded which). CDR3 nucleotides: TGTGCCAGCAGGGTTACTAGCGGGGGGGCCAATGAGCAGTTCTTC. Amino acid sequence: CASRVTSGGANEQFF.